The clone carrying this T cell receptor beta chain was seen a few times. No antigen is known for it. This CDR3 spans 16 amino acids. The V gene end was trimmed by 7 bases and the J gene end by 3 bases; junction bases not matched to a gene: 12. The germline gives CDR1 SGHTA, CDR2 FQGNSA. TCRdb redid the calling of the 5' RACE reads with MiXCR, one entry per CDR3 protein. The sample includes around 300,000 distinct CDR3 sequences, approximately 15% of them seen just once. The record originates from a study of T-cell memory formation after mild COVID-19. Study results and limitations: Certain responding clones were present in pre-infection memory, suggesting participation of cross-reactive memory. Among CD4+ contracting clones, most were CM and EM, and CD8+ ones EMRA. Clones shrinking from day 15 to 85 showed even CD4/CD8 mixes; later expanders tilted CD4+.

The sequence came from a man in his late teens or twenties who had mild COVID-19 (a few samples of this study predate the infection). Cell type and time point are not known. This chain joins TRBV7-2 and TRBJ2-3; TRBD2 aligns across 8 bases. The source material was PBMCs or a T cell subset sorted from them (not recorded which). The CDR3 region is CASTVHRGGGTDTQYF. CDR3 DNA sequence: TGTGCCAGCACCGTACACCGGGGGGGAGGGACAGATACGCAGTATTTT.